This T cell receptor (beta chain) was sequenced during a study of cytomegalovirus exposure and HLA in healthy donors. Study-wide background: Out of 150 million to 200 million T cells, an earlier analysis found some 110 million unique TCR beta sequences in total. Study-wide findings and caveats: Researchers had no immune exposure information except CMV serostatus available.

As to this clone: Its antigen remains unknown.

The CDR3 contains 17 residues. Germline V lookup: CDR1 MDHEN, CDR2 SYDVKM. V was trimmed by 6 bases and J by 2 bases, leaving 19 bases between them. PCR involved 60 Vbeta and 13 Jbeta primers. Using immunoSEQ multiplex PCR, the repertoire was profiled, and TCRdb retains in-frame clones only, with some absent. The table includes around 150,000 clones, nearly 80% detected once. The TCR was taken from a man aged 45 to 65 in good health and CMV-seropositive. The sequenced sample was PBMCs. The chain combines TRBV28 with TRBJ2-2; D perhaps matches TRBD2 (5 bases). The CDR3 coding sequence is TGTGCCAGCAGGCTGAGGGCAGCCCAGTATAACACCGGGGAGCTGTTTTTT. This encodes CASRLRAAQYNTGELFF.